This T cell receptor beta chain was sequenced for a study of neurological immune-mediated disorders. From the 5' RACE reads, TCRdb called clonotypes with MiXCR, one entry per CDR3 protein. The table shows under 40,000 distinct CDR3 sequences, with 14% occurring only once. With 3 bases removed from V and 8 bases from J, the gap between germline ends came to 15 bases. CDR3 length: 14 amino acids. Germline CDR1 is KGHDR and CDR2 is SFDVKD. Sequenced sample: PBMCs. The receptor was isolated from a woman aged 45-65 years with HTLV-1-associated myelopathy (HAM/TSP). The chain uses TRBV24-1 and TRBJ1-2, with D possibly TRBD1 on 6 matching bases. In DNA, the CDR3 is TGTGCCACCAGTGATGACAGGCGGAGGGACGGCTACACCTTC. This gives the protein CATSDDRRRDGYTF.